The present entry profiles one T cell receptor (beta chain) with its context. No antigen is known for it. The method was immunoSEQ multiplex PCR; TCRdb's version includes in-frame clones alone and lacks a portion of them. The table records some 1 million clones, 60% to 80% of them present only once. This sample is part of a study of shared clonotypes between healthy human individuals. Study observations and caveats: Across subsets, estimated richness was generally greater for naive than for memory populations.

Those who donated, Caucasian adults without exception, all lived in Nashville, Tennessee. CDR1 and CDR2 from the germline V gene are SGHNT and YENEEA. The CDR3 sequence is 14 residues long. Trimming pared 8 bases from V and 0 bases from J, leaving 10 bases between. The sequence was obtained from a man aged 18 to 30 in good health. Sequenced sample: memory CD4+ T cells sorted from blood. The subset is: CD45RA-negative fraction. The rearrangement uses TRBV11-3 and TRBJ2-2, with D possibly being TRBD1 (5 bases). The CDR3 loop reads CASGQGPNTGELFF. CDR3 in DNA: TGTGCCAGCGGGCAGGGCCCGAACACCGGGGAGCTGTTTTTT. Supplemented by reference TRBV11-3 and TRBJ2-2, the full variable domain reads EAGVVQSPRYKIIEKKQPVAFWCNPISGHNTLYWYLQNLGQGPELLIRYENEEAVDDSQLPKDRFSAERLKGVDSTLKIQPAELGDSAVYLCASGQGPNTGELFFGEGSRLTVL.